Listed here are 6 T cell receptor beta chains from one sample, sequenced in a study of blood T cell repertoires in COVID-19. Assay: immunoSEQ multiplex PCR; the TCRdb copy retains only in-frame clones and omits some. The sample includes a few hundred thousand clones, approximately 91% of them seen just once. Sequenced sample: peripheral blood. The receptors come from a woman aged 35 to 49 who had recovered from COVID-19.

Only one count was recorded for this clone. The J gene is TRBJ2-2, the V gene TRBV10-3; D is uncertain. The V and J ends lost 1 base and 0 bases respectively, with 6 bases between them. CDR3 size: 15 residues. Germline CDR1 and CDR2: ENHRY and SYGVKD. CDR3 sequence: CAISELGANTGELFF. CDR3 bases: TGTGCCATCAGTGAGTTAGGAGCGAACACCGGGGAGCTGTTTTTT.

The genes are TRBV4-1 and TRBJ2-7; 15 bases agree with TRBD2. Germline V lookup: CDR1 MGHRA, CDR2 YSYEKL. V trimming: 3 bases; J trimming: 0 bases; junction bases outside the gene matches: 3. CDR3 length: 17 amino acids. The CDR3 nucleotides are TGCGCCAGCAGCCATGGACTAGCGGGAGGGACCTCCTACGAGCAGTACTTC. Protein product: CASSHGLAGGTSYEQYF.

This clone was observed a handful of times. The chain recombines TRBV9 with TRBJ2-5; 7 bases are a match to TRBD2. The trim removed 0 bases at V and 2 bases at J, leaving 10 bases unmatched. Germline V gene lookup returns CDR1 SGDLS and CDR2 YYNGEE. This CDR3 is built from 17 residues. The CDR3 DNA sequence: TGTGCCAGCAGCGTAGATTACGGACTAGGACCTCAAGAGACCCAGTACTTC. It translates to CASSVDYGLGPQETQYF.

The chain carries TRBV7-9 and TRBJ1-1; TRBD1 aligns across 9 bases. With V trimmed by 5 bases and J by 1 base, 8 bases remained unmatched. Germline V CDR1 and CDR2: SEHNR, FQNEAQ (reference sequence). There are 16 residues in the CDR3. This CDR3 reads CASSTYRGRGNTEAFF. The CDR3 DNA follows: TGTGCCAGCAGCACCTACAGGGGGCGCGGGAACACTGAAGCTTTCTTT. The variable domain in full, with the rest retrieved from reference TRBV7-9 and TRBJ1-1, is DTGVSQNPRHKITKRGQNVTFRCDPISEHNRLYWYRQTLGQGPEFLTYFQNEAQLEKSRLLSDRFSAERPKGSFSTLEIQRTEQGDSAMYLCASSTYRGRGNTEAFFGQGTRLTVV.

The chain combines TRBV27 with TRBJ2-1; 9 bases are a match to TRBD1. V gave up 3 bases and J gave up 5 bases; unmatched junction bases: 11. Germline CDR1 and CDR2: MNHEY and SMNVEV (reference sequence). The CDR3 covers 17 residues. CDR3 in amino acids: CASSFGQGLPQDNEQFF. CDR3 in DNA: TGTGCCAGCAGTTTCGGACAGGGGTTACCACAAGACAATGAGCAGTTCTTC.

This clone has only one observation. The CDR3 here is CASSQTGTSGSSGETQYF. The CDR3, as DNA: TGTGCCAGCAGCCAGACCGGGACTAGCGGGAGTTCGGGGGAGACCCAGTACTTC. The chain uses TRBV27 and TRBJ2-5, with 14 nucleotides matching TRBD2. The junction had 14 bases not matched to a gene; V was cut back by 6 bases and J by 5 bases. This CDR3 is 18 amino acids long. Germline loops: CDR1 MNHEY, CDR2 SMNVEV (reference sequence).